One sample yielded the 21 T cell receptor beta chains listed below, sequenced in a study of graft-versus-host responses after intestinal transplantation. TCRdb's table, derived via immunoSEQ multiplex PCR, lists solely in-frame clones and lacks some. The table lists 90,000 to 100,000 clones, 91% of them singletons. The antigens these receptors bind are not known. Sample: unstimulated CD8+ T cells sorted from spleen or lymph node cells, taken before intestinal transplant. The receptors shown here come from a human donor who received an intestinal transplant.

The V call is TRBV5-6, the J call TRBJ2-1, with D possibly matching TRBD2 (5 bases). The ends were cut back, 7 bases at V and 10 bases at J, with 9 bases in the middle. Germline V gives CDR1 SGHDT, CDR2 YYEEEE. CDR3 size: 10 residues. In nucleotides, the CDR3 is TGTGCCAGCGGACGGGGAGAGCAGTTCTTC. It is translated as CASGRGEQFF.

This rearrangement joins TRBV5-4 to TRBJ2-7, with 8 bases matching TRBD1. V lost 2 bases to trimming and J lost 3 bases; unmatched junction nucleotides: 7. Per the germline V gene, CDR1 is SGHNT and CDR2 is YYREEE (reference sequence). The CDR3 runs to 15 residues. CDR3 in DNA: TGTGCCAGCAGCTTAGACAGGGGAATAGGCTACGAGCAGTACTTC. Its protein product is CASSLDRGIGYEQYF.

The chain is built from TRBV18 and TRBJ1-3; a weak D match, TRBD1 (6 bases). The germline gives CDR1 KGHSH, CDR2 LQKENI. CDR3 length equals 16 residues. Trimming cost V 4 bases and J 2 bases, with 15 bases left between them. In DNA form, the CDR3 reads TGTGCCAGCTCACTTTACAGGGCGACCACTGGAAACACCATATATTTT. It translates to CASSLYRATTGNTIYF.

This chain connects TRBV10-2 to TRBJ1-2; TRBD1 aligns across 8 bases. This CDR3 spans 15 amino acids. J gave up 4 bases and V 2 bases, and 6 bases lay outside the gene matches. The germline V gene has CDR1 WSHSY and CDR2 SAAADI. This CDR3 reads CASSETRTGSYGYTF. CDR3 in DNA: TGCGCCAGCAGTGAGACTCGGACAGGGAGCTATGGCTACACCTTC.

This chain connects TRBV5-5 to TRBJ2-7; no firm D call. Germline V lookup: CDR1 SGHKS, CDR2 YYEKEE (reference sequence). The V and J ends lost 1 base and 0 bases respectively, with 8 bases between them. CDR3 size: 14 residues. The CDR3 is CASSLYGSSYEQYF. Here the CDR3 DNA reads TGTGCCAGCAGCTTGTATGGCAGCTCCTACGAGCAGTACTTC.

The chain has TRBV7-9 and TRBJ2-2; D not resolved. The CDR3 spans 13 residues. The germline V gene encodes CDR1 SEHNR and CDR2 FQNEAQ (reference sequence). V was clipped by 3 bases and J by 6 bases, with 8 bases between them. The CDR3 DNA reads as TGTGCCAGCAGCTTTTTCAGGTCCGGGGAGCTGTTTTTT. Translated, it gives CASSFFRSGELFF.

The chain joins TRBV2 to TRBJ1-4; possible D gene TRBD1, 5 bases. The CDR3 has 19 amino acids. V was trimmed by 0 bases and J by 0 bases, leaving 17 bases between them. Germline V gives CDR1 SNHLY, CDR2 FYNNEI. The CDR3 DNA is TGTGCCAGCAGTGAAGCGCTTCCGGGGGATATGGCAACTAATGAAAAACTGTTTTTT. The encoded protein is CASSEALPGDMATNEKLFF.

The chain recombines TRBV7-9 with TRBJ2-7; TRBD1 matches at 7 bases. Germline values: CDR1 SEHNR, CDR2 FQNEAQ (reference sequence). J lost 0 bases, V lost 5 bases, and 10 bases had no gene match. The CDR3 is 16 residues long. In DNA form, the CDR3 reads TGTGCCAGCAGCCCGCCAGAGGGGGCAAGCTCCTACGAGCAGTACTTC. Translation gives CASSPPEGASSYEQYF.

CDR3 bases: TGCGCCAGCAGCCAGGACAGTCCTAATGAGCAGTTCTTC. It is translated as CASSQDSPNEQFF. This sequence joins TRBV5-1 and TRBJ2-1; D is possibly TRBD1 (6 bases). V was trimmed by 4 bases and J by 7 bases, leaving 12 bases between them. Germline values: CDR1 SGHRS, CDR2 YFSETQ. This CDR3 has 13 residues.

J is TRBJ2-3 and V is TRBV7-8, with 12 bases that match TRBD1. With V trimmed by 1 base and J by 5 bases, 4 bases remained unmatched. Germline V gives CDR1 SGHVS, CDR2 FQNEAQ. The CDR3 loop spans 16 amino acids. The DNA for the CDR3 is TGTGCCAGCAGCTTAGGGGACAGGGGGCGGGAAGATACGCAGTATTTT. Its translation is CASSLGDRGREDTQYF.

The genes are TRBV6-5 and TRBJ1-3; 7 bases map to TRBD1. This CDR3 is 16 amino acids long. Losses at the gene ends were 4 bases for V and 4 bases for J; bases not matched to a gene: 10. Germline CDR1 and CDR2: MNHEY and SVGAGI. The CDR3 DNA is TGTGCCAGCAGTTCCAATACAGGGGCCTACGGAAACACCATATATTTT. Its protein is CASSSNTGAYGNTIYF.

This clone has only one observation. The chain uses TRBV7-8 and TRBJ2-1, with TRBD2 matching 9 bases. CDR1 is SGHVS and CDR2 is FQNEAQ in the germline V gene. With V trimmed by 1 base and J by 5 bases, 3 bases remained unmatched. This CDR3 has 15 amino acids. Here the CDR3 reads CASSLELAGHNEQFF. In nucleotides, the CDR3 is TGTGCCAGCAGCTTAGAGCTAGCGGGACACAATGAGCAGTTCTTC.

This sequence joins TRBV19 and TRBJ2-7; 7 bases map to TRBD2. CDR1 and CDR2 from the germline V gene are LNHDA and SQIVND (reference sequence). Trimming at V came to 5 bases and at J to 2 bases, leaving 6 bases not matched to a gene. The CDR3 consists of 14 residues. The CDR3 nucleotides are TGTGCCAGTAGTCCCCCGGGAGGCCCCTACGAGCAGTACTTC. Translation: CASSPPGGPYEQYF. Filled out from reference TRBV19 and TRBJ2-7, the complete variable domain reads DGGITQSPKYLFRKEGQNVTLSCEQNLNHDAMYWYRQDPGQGLRLIYYSQIVNDFQKGDIAEGYSVSREKKESFPLTVTSAQKNPTAFYLCASSPPGGPYEQYFGPGTRLTVT.

The chain employs TRBV4-1 and TRBJ2-2; 8 positions agree with TRBD2. V lost 1 base and J lost 6; bases outside the gene matches: 7. The CDR3 extends over 16 amino acids. Germline V lookup: CDR1 MGHRA, CDR2 YSYEKL. CDR3 residues: CASSQGRGLGPGELFF. The CDR3 DNA reads TGCGCCAGCAGCCAAGGCCGGGGACTAGGTCCCGGGGAGCTGTTTTTT.

The V and J genes are TRBV5-1 and TRBJ2-3, with no clear D. Germline values: CDR1 SGHRS, CDR2 YFSETQ. The CDR3 sequence is 12 residues long. With 4 bases removed from V and 3 bases from J, the gap between germline ends came to 6 bases. The CDR3 coding sequence is TGCGCCAGCAGCCAAGAGACAGATACGCAGTATTTT. Its protein product is CASSQETDTQYF.

CDR3 nucleotides: TGTGCCAGCAGTTATTACACGAACACCGGGGAGCTGTTTTTT. Amino acids: CASSYYTNTGELFF. This sequence joins TRBV5-6 and TRBJ2-2; the D is unclear. V gave up 5 bases and J gave up 0 bases, with 8 bases separating them. CDR3 length: 14 amino acids. Germline CDR1 reads SGHDT; CDR2 reads YYEEEE.

This clone was detected once. The rearrangement links TRBV28 to TRBJ2-7; TRBD1 might be the D (5 bases). Trimming took off 6 bases at V and 4 bases at J, with 16 bases between the two ends. This CDR3 contains 14 residues. The germline CDR1 and CDR2 sequences are MDHEN and SYDVKM. CDR3 in amino acids: CASSQTGANYEQYF. CDR3 nucleotide sequence: TGTGCCAGCAGCCAGACTGGGGCGAATTACGAGCAGTACTTC.

The chain recombines TRBV25-1 with TRBJ2-5; D gene ambiguous. The CDR3 has 14 residues. The V gene lost 0 bases and the J gene lost 5 bases, with 10 bases spanning the gap. From germline, CDR1 is MGHDK and CDR2 SYGVNS. The CDR3 is CASSEYLPGETQYF. In DNA, the CDR3 is TGTGCCAGCAGTGAATATCTCCCCGGGGAGACCCAGTACTTC.

The V and J genes are TRBV27 and TRBJ2-2, with D unresolved. The CDR3 runs 17 residues. With 5 bases removed from V and 6 bases from J, the gap between germline ends came to 22 bases. Germline values: CDR1 MNHEY, CDR2 SMNVEV (reference sequence). The CDR3 DNA sequence: TGTGCCAGCAGTGCACAACCGACCGATATGGGCCCCGGGGAGCTGTTTTTT. This gives the protein CASSAQPTDMGPGELFF.

The rearrangement links TRBV9 to TRBJ2-3; 8 bases match TRBD2. J lost 5 bases, V lost 0 bases, and 5 bases had no gene match. This CDR3 contains 15 residues. Germline loops: CDR1 SGDLS, CDR2 YYNGEE. CDR3 residues: CASSVVGRAGDTQYF. For the CDR3, the DNA is TGTGCCAGCAGCGTAGTCGGGAGGGCTGGAGATACGCAGTATTTT.

The chain joins TRBV6-1 to TRBJ2-1, with no clear D. V was shortened by 2 bases and J by 5 bases, with 16 bases between the two germline ends. CDR1 and CDR2 (germline): MNHNS, SASEGT. CDR3 length equals 16 residues. The CDR3 spells CASSELVPAVNNEQFF. In DNA, the CDR3 is TGTGCCAGCAGTGAACTAGTCCCCGCCGTAAACAATGAGCAGTTCTTC.